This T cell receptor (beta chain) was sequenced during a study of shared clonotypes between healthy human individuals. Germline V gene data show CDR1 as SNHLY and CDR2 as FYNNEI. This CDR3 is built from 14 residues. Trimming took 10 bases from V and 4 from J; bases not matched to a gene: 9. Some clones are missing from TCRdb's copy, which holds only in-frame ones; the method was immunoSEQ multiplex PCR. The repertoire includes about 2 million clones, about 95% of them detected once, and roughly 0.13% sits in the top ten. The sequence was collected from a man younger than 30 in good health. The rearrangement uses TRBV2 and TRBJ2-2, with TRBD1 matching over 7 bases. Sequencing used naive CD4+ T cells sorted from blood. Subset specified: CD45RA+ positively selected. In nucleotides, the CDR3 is TGTGCCACCACCGGGACAGCTTCCACCGGGGAGCTGTTTTTT. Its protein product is CATTGTASTGELFF.